Below, one TCR beta chain is given with its context. Its antigen is undetermined. CDR1 GTSNPN and CDR2 SVGIG come from the germline V gene (reference sequence). V dropped 6 bases and J dropped 4 bases, with 12 bases sitting between them. The CDR3 is 12 residues long. The record originates from a study of identifying expanded T cells in peripheral blood. Findings and limits, study-wide: Differentially abundant clones: about 1.1 between replicates, about 15 at roughly 13 days, less than 20 at four. Clone count variance between approximately two-week samples rose with total template count.

No infections or other immune events were documented during collection. Some clones are missing from TCRdb's copy, which holds only in-frame ones; the method was immunoSEQ multiplex PCR. This table has roughly 86,000 clones, 70% to 90% appearing once. This TCR derives from a person aged 18 to 69 in good health. Sequenced material: blood. The rearrangement links TRBV30 to TRBJ1-1; D might be TRBD1 (6 bases). The CDR3 DNA follows: TGTGCCTGTATGGGGGCCGGCACTGAAGCTTTCTTT. Translating gives CACMGAGTEAFF.